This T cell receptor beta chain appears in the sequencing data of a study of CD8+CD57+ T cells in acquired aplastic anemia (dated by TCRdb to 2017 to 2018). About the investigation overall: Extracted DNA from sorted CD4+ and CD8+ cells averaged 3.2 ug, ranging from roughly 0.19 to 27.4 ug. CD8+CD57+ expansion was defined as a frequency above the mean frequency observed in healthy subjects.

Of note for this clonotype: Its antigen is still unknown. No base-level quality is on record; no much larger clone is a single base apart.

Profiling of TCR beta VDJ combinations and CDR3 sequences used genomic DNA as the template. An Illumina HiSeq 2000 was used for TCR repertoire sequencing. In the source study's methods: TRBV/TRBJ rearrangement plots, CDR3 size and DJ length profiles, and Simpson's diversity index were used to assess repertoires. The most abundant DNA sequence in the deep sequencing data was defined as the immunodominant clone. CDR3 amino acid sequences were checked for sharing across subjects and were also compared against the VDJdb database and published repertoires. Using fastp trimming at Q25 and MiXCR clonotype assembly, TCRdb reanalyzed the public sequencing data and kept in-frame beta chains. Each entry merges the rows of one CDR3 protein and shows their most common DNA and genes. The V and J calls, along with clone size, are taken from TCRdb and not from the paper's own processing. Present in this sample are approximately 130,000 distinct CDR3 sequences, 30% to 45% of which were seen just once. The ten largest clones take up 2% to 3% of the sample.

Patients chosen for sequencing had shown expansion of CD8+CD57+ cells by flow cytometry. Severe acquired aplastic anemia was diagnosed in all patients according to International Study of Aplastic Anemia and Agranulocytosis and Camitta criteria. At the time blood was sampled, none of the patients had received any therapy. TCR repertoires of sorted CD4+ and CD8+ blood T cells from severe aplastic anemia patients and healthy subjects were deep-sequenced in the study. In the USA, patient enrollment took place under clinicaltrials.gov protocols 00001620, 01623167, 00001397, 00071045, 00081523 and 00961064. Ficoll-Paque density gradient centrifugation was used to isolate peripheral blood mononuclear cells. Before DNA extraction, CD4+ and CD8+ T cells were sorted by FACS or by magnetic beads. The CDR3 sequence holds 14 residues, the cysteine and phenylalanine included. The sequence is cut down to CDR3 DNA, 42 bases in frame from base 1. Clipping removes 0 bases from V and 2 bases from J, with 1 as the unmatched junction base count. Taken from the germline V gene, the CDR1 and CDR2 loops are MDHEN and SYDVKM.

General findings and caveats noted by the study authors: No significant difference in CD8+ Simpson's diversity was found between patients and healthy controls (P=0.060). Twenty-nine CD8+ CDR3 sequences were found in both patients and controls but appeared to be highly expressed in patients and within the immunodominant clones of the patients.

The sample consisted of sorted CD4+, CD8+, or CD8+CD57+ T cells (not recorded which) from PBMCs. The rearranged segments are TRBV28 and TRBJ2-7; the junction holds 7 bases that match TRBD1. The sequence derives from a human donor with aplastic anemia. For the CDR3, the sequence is CASSLWDRPYEQYF. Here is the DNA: TGTGCCAGCAGTTTATGGGACAGGCCCTACGAGCAGTACTTC.